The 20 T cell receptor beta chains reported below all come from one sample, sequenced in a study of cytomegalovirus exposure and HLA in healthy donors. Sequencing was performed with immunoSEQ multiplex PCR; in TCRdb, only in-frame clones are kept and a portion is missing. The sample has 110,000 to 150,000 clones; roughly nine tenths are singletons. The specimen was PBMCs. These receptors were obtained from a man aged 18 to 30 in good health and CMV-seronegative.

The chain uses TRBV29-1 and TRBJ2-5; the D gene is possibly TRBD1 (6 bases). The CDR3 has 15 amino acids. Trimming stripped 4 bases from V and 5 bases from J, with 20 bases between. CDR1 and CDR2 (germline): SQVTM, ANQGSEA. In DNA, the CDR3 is TGCAGCGTTGGCCGAGACAGGCGATTCAGGGAGACCCAGTACTTC. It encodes CSVGRDRRFRETQYF.

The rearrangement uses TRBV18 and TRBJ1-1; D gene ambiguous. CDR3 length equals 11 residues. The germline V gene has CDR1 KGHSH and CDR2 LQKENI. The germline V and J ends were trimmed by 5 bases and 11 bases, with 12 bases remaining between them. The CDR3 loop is CASSSGSWAFF. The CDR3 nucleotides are TGTGCCAGCTCATCCGGGAGCTGGGCTTTCTTT.

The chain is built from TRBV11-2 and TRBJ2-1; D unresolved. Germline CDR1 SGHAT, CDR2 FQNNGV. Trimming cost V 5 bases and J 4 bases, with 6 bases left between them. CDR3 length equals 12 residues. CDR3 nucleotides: TGTGCCAGCAGCCCTAATTACAATGAGCAGTTCTTC. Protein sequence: CASSPNYNEQFF.

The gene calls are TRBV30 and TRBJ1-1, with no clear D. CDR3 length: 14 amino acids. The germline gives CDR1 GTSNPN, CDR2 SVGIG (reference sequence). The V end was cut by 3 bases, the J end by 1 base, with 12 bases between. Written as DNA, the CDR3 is TGTGCCTGGAGGGTGGAGGACCCGAACACTGAAGCTTTCTTT. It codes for CAWRVEDPNTEAFF. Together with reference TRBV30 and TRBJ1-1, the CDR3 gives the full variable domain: SQTIHQWPATLVQPVGSPLSLECTVEGTSNPNLYWYRQAAGRGLQLLFYSVGIGQISSEVPQNLSASRPQDRQFILSSKKLLLSDSGFYLCAWRVEDPNTEAFFGQGTRLTVV.

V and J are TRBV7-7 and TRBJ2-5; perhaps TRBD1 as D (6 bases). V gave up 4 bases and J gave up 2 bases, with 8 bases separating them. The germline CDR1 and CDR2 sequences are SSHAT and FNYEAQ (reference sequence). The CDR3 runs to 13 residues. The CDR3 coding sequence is TGTGCCAGCAGCTCGGACAGACAAGAGACCCAGTACTTC. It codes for CASSSDRQETQYF.

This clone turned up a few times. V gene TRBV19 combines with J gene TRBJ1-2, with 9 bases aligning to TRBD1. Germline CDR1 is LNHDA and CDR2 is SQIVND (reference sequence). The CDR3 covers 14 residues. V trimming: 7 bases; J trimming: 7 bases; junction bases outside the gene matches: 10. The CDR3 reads CASTPDRGLGGYTF. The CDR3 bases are TGTGCCAGTACCCCGGACAGGGGCTTGGGTGGCTACACCTTC.

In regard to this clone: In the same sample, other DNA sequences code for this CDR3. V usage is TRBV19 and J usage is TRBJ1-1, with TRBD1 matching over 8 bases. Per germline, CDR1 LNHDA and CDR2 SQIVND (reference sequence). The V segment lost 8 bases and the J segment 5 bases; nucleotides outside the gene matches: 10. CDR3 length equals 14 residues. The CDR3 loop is CASRGQGGLTEAFF. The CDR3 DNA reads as TGTGCCAGTCGCGGACAGGGCGGATTAACTGAAGCTTTCTTT.

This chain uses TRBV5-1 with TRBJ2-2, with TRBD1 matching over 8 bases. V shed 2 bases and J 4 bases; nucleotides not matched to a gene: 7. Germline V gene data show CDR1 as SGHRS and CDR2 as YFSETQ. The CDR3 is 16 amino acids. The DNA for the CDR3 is TGCGCCAGCAGCTTCGAAGGACAGGGTTCCACCGGGGAGCTGTTTTTT. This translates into CASSFEGQGSTGELFF.

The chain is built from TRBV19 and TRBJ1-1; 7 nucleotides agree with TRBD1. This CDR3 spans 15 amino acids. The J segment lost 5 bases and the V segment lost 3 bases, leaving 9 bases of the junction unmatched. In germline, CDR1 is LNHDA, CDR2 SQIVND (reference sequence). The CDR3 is CASSISPRGWTEAFF. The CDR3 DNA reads TGTGCCAGTAGTATTTCCCCCAGGGGGTGGACTGAAGCTTTCTTT.

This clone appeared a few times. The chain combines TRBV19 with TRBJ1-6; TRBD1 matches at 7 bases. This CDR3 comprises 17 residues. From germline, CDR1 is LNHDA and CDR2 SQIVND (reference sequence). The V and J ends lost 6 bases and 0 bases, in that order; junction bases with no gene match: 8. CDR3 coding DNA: TGTGCCAGTAGCCCTCAGACAGGGAGCTCCTATAATTCACCCCTCCACTTT. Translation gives CASSPQTGSSYNSPLHF.

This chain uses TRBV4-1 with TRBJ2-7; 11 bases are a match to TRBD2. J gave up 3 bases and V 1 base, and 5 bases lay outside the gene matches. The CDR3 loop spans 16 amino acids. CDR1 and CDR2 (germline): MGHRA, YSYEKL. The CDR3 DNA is TGCGCCAGCAGCCAAGTGACTAGCGGGGTGGACTACGAGCAGTACTTC. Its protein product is CASSQVTSGVDYEQYF.

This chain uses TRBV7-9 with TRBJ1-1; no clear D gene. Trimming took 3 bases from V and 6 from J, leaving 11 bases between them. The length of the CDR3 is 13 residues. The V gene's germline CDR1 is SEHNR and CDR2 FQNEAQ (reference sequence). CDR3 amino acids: CASSFLGVAEAFF. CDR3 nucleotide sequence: TGTGCCAGCAGCTTTCTGGGAGTTGCTGAAGCTTTCTTT.

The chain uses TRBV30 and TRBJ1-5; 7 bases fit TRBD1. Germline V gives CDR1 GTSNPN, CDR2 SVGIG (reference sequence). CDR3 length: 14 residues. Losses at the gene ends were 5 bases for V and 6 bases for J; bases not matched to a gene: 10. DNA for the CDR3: TGTGCCTGGTCCGACAGGGTACGAAGTCAGCCCCAGCATTTT. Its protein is CAWSDRVRSQPQHF.

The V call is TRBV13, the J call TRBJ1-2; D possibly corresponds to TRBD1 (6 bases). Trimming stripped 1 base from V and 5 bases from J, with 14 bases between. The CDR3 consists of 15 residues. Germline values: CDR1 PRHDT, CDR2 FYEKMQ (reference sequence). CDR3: CASSLVKGELYGYTF. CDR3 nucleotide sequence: TGTGCCAGCAGCTTAGTAAAGGGGGAATTGTATGGCTACACCTTC.

CDR3: CASSSQAPQETQYF. DNA of the CDR3: TGTGCCAGCAGTAGTCAGGCACCCCAAGAGACCCAGTACTTC. The V and J genes are TRBV6-6 and TRBJ2-5; no firm D call. V was clipped by 5 bases and J by 1 base, with 11 bases between them. CDR1 and CDR2 from the germline V gene are MNHNY and SVGAGI (reference sequence). The CDR3 is made up of 14 amino acids.

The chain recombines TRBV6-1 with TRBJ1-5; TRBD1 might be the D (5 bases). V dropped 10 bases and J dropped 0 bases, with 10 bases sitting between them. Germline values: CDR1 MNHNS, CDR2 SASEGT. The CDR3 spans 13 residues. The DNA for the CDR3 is TGTGCCATCCGGGGGTATAGCAATCAGCCCCAGCATTTT. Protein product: CAIRGYSNQPQHF.

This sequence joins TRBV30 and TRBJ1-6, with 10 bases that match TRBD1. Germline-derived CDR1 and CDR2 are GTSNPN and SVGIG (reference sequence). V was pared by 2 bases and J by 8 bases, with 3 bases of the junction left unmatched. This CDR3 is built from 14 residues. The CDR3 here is CAWSRGTGDSPLHF. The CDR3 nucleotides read TGTGCCTGGAGTCGAGGGACAGGGGATTCACCCCTCCACTTT.

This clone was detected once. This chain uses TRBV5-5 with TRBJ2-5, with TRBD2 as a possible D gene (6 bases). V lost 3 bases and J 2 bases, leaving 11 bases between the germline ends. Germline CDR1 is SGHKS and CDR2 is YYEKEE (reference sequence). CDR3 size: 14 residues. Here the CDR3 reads CASSWIAVQETQYF. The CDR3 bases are TGTGCCAGCAGCTGGATAGCGGTACAAGAGACCCAGTACTTC.

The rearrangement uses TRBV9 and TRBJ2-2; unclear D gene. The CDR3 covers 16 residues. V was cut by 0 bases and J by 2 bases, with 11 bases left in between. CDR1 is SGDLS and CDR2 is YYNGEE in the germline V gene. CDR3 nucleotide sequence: TGTGCCAGCAGCGTAGCCTCGGTAACTAACACCGGGGAGCTGTTTTTT. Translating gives CASSVASVTNTGELFF.

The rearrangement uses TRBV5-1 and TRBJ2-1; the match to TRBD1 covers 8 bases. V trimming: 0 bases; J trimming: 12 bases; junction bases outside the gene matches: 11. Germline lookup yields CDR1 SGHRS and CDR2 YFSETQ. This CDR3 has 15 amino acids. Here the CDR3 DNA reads TGCGCCAGCAGCTTGGCATGGGACAGGAGTCCCGGGCAGTTCTTC. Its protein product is CASSLAWDRSPGQFF.